This T cell receptor beta chain was profiled in a study of blood T cell repertoires in COVID-19. Across the whole study: COVID-19 samples from acute and convalescent phases originated in the United States, Italy and Spain. PBMCs, B-cell-depleted T cells, or T cells were the source of the cDNA or gDNA that made up the material.

Per the study methods: By means of reference gene primer amplification, nucleated cell counts were estimated. The protocol was immunoSEQ multiplex PCR, while the TCRdb copy is restricted to in-frame clones and leaves out a portion. The V and J calls and clone size were taken over from that table, and D and trimming were inferred from the DNA. The table lists some 150,000 clones, 82% of them singletons. This clone appeared once. The CDR3 sequence is 16 residues long. Germline CDR1 LNHNV, CDR2 YYDKDF (reference sequence). V was clipped by 0 bases and J by 1 base; unmatched bases: 3. This TCR came from a woman aged 70-85 years with acute or convalescent COVID-19. The sequencing input was peripheral blood. This chain joins TRBV15 and TRBJ1-5, with 7 bases matching TRBD1. The CDR3 loop is CATSRDWGQSNQPQHF. The DNA for the CDR3 is TGTGCCACCAGCAGAGATTGGGGACAGAGCAATCAGCCCCAGCATTTT.